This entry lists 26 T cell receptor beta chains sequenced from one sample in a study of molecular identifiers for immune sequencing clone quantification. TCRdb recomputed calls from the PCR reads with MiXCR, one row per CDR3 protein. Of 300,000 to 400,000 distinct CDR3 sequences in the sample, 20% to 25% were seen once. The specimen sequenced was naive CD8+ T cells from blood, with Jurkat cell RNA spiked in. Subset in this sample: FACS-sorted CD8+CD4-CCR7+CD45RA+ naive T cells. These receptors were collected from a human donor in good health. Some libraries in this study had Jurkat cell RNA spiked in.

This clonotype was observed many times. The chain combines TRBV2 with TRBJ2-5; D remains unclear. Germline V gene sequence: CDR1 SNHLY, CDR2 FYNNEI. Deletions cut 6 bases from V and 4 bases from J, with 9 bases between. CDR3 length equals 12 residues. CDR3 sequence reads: CASSDPGETQYF. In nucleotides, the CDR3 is TGTGCCAGCAGCGACCCAGGAGAGACCCAGTACTTC. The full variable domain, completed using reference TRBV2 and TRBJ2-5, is EPEVTQTPSHQVTQMGQEVILRCVPISNHLYFYWYRQILGQKVEFLVSFYNNEISEKSEIFDDQFSVERPDGSNFTLKIRSTKLEDSAMYFCASSDPGETQYFGPGTRLLVL.

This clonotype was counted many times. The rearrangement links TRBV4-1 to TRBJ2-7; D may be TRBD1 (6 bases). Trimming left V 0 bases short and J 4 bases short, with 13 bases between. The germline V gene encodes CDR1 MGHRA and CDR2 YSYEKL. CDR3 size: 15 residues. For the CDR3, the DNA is TGCGCCAGCAGCCAAGAAGGGACAAGCTCTTACGAGCAGTACTTC. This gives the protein CASSQEGTSSYEQYF.

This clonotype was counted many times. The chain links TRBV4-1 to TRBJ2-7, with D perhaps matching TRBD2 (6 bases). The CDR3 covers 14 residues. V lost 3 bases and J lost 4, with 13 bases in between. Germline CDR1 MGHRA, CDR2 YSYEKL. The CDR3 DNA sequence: TGCGCCAGCAGCCACCGACTAGAGTGGTACGAGCAGTACTTC. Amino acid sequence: CASSHRLEWYEQYF.

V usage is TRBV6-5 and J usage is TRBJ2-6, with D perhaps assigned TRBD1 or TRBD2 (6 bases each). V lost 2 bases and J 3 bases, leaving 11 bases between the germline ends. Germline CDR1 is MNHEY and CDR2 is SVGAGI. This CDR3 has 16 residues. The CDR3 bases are TGTGCCAGCAGTTACAGTGGGGGGCTTGGGGCCAACGTCCTGACTTTC. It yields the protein CASSYSGGLGANVLTF.

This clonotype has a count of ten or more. CDR3 protein: CASSLTLAGVSEQFF. The CDR3 coding sequence is TGTGCCAGCAGCTTAACTCTAGCGGGAGTAAGTGAGCAGTTCTTC. The rearrangement links TRBV7-3 to TRBJ2-1, with 10 bases that match TRBD2. The CDR3 contains 15 residues. V shed 0 bases and J 9 bases; nucleotides not matched to a gene: 5. In germline, CDR1 is SGHTA, CDR2 FQGTGA.

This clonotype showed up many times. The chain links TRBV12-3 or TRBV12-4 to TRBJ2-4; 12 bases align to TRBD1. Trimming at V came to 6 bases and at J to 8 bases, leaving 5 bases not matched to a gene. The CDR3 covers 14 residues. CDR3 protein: CASRTGTGGDIQYF. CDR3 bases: TGTGCCAGCAGGACCGGGACAGGGGGCGACATTCAGTACTTC.

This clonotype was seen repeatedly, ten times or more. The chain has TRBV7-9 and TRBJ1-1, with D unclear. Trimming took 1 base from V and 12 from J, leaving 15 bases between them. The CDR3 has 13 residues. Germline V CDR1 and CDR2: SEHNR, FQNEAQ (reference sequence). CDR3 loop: CASSLELSQEPFF. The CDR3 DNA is TGTGCCAGCAGCTTAGAATTGAGTCAGGAGCCTTTCTTT.

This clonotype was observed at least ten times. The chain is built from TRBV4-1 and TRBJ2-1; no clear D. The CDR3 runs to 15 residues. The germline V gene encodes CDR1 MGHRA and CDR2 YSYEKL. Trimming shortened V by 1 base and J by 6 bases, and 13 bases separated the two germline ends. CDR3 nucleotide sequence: TGCGCCAGCAGCCAAGTCCCAAACCCCTTCAATGAGCAGTTCTTC. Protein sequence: CASSQVPNPFNEQFF.

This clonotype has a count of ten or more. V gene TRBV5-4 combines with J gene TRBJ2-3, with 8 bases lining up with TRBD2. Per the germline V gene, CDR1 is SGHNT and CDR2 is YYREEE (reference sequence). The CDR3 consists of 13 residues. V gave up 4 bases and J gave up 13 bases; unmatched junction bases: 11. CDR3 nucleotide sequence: TGTGCCAGCAGCGCGGGGGGTGGGCCCCGGGAGTATTTT. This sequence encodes CASSAGGGPREYF.

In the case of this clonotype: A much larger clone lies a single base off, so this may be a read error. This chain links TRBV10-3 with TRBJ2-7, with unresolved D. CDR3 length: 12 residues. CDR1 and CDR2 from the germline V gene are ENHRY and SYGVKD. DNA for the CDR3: TGTGCCATCAGTGACCGAGCCTACGGGCAGTACTTC. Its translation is CAISDRAYGQYF.

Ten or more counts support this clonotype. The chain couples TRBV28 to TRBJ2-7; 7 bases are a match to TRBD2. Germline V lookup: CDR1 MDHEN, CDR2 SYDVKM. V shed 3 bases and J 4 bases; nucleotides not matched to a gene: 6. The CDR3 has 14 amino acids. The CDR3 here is CASSFLAEVYEQYF. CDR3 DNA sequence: TGTGCCAGCAGTTTCCTAGCGGAAGTTTACGAGCAGTACTTC.

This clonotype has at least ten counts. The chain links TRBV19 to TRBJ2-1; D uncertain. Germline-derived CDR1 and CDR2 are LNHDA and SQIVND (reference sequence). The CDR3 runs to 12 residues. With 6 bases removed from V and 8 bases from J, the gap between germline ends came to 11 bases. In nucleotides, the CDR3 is TGTGCCAGTAGCCCCCGGACCGATGAGCAGTTCTTC. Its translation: CASSPRTDEQFF.

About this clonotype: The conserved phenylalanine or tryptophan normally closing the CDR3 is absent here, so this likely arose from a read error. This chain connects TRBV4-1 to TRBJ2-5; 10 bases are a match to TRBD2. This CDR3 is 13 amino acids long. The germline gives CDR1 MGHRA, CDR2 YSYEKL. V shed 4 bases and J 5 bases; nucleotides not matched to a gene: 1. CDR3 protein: CASSPGLAETQYL. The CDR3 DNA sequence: TGCGCCAGCAGCCCGGGACTAGCGGAGACCCAGTACCTC.

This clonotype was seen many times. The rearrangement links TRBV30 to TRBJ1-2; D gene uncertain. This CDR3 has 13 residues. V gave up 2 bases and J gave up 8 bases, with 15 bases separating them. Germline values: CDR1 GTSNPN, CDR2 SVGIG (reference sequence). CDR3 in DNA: TGTGCCTGGAGTCCCGAGGATCGGAAAGGCTACACCTTC. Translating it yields CAWSPEDRKGYTF.

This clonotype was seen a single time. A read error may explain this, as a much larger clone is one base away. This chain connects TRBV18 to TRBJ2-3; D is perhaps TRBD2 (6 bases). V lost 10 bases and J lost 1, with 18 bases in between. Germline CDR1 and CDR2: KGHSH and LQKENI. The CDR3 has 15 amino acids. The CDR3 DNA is TGTGCCAACCCCTCTGCGGGATCAGGCACAGATACGCAGTATTTT. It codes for CANPSAGSGTDTQYF.

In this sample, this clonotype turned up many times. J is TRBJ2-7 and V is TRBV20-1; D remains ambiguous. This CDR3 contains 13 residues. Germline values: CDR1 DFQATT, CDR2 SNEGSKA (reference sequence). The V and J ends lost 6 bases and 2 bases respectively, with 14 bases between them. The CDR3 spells CSAPSSGPYEQYF. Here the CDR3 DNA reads TGCAGTGCCCCCAGCTCCGGGCCCTACGAGCAGTACTTC.

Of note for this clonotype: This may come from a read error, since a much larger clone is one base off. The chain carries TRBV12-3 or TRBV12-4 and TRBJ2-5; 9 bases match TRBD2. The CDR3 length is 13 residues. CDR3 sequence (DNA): TGTGTCAGTAAACCGGGACTAGCAGAGACCCAGTACTTC. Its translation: CVSKPGLAETQYF.

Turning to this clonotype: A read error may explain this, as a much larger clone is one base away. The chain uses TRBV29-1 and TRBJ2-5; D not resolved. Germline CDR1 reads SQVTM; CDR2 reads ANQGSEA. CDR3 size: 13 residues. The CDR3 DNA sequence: TGCAGCGTTGAATCTTCGATTCTGGAGACCCTGTACTTC. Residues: CSVESSILETLYF.

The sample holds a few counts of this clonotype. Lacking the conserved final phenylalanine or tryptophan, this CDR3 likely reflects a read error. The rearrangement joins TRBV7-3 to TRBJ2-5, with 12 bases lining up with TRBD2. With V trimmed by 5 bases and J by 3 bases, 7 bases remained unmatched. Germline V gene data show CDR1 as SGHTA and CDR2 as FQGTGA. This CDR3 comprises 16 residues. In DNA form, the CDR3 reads TGTGCCAGCAGCCTCCGACGGACTAGCGGGGAAGAGACCCAGTACTCC. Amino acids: CASSLRRTSGEETQYS.

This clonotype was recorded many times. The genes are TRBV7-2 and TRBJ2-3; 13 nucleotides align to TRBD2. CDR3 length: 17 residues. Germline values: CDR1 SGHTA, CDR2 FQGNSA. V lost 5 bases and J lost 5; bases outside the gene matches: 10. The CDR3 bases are TGTGCCAGCAGCACAGGGACTAGCGGGGCCCTCGGAGATACGCAGTATTTT. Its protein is CASSTGTSGALGDTQYF.

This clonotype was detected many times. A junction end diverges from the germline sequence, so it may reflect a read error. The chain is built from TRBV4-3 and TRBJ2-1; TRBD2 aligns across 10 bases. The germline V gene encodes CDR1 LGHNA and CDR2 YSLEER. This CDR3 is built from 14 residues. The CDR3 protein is CASTQGLADNEQFF. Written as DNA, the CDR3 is TGCGCCAGCACCCAAGGACTAGCGGACAATGAGCAGTTCTTC.

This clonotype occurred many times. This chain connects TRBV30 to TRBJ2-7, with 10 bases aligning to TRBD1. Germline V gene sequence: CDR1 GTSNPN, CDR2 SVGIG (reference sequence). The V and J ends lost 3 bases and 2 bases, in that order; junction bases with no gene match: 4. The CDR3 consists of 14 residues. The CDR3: CAWSFGQGAYEQYF. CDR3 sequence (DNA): TGTGCCTGGAGCTTCGGACAGGGGGCCTACGAGCAGTACTTC.

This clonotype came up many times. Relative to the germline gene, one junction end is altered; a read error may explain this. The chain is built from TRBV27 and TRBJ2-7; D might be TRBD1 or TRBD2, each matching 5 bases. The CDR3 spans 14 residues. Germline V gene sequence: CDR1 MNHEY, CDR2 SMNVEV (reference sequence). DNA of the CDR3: TGCGCCAGCAGCCTGACGGGGCAGGGCTACGAGCAGTACTTC. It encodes CASSLTGQGYEQYF.

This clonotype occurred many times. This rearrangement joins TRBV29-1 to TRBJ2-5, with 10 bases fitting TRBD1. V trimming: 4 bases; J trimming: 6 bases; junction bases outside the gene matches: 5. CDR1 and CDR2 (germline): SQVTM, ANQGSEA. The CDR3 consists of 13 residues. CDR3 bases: TGCAGCGTTGTTGGACAGGGGGGAAAGACCCAGTACTTC. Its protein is CSVVGQGGKTQYF.

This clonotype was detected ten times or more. The CDR3 DNA reads TGTGCCAGCAGCCTAGGACTAGCGGGAGCAGATACGCAGTATTTT. It is translated as CASSLGLAGADTQYF. The rearrangement joins TRBV9 to TRBJ2-3; 13 bases are a match to TRBD2. Germline CDR1 is SGDLS and CDR2 is YYNGEE. V shed 4 bases and J 4 bases; nucleotides not matched to a gene: 3. The CDR3 contains 15 residues.

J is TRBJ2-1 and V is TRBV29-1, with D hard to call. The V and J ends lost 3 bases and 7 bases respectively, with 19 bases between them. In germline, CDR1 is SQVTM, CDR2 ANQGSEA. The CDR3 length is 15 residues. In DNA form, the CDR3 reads TGCAGCGTTGAGGGTAGCCATAGCAGGATAAATGAGCAGTTCTTC. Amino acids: CSVEGSHSRINEQFF.